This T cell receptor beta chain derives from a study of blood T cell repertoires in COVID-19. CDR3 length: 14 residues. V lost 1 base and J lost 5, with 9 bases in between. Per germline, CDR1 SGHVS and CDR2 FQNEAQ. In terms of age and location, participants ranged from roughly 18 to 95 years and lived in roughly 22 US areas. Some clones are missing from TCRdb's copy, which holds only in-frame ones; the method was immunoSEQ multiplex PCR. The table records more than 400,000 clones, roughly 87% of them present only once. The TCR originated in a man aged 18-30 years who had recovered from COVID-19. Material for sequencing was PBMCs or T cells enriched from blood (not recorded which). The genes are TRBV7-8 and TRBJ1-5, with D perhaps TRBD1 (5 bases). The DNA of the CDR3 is TGTGCCAGCAGCTTAGGTGGGGGGTATCAGCCCCAGCATTTT. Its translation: CASSLGGGYQPQHF.